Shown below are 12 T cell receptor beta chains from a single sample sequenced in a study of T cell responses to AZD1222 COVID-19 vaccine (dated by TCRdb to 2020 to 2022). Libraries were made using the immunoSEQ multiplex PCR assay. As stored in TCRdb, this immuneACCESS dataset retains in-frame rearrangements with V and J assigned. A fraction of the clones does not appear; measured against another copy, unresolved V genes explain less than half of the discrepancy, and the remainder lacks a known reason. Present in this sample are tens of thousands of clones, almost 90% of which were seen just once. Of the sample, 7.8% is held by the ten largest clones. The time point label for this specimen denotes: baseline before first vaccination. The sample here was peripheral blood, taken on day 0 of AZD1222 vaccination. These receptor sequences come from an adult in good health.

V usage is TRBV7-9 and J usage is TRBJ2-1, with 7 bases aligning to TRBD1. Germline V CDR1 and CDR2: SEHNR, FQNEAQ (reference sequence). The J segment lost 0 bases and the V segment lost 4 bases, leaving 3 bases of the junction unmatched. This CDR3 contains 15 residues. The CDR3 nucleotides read TGTGCCAGCAGCTCCCGGGACAGCTCCTACAATGAGCAGTTCTTC. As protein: CASSSRDSSYNEQFF.

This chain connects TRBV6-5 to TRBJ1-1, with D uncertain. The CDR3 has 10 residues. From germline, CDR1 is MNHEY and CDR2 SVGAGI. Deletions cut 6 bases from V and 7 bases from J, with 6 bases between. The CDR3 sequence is CASRAVEAFF. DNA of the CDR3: TGTGCCAGCAGGGCGGTTGAAGCTTTCTTT.

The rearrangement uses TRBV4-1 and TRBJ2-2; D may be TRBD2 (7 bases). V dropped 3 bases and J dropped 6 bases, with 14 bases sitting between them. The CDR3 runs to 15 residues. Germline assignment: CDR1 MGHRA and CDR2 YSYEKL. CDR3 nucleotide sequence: TGCGCCAGCAGCCATGGAAGGGGGGGTTCCGGGGAGCTGTTTTTT. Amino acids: CASSHGRGGSGELFF.

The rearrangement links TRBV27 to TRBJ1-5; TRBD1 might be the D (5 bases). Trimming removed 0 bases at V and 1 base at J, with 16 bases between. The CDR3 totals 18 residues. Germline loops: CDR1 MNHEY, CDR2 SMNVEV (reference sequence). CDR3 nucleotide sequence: TGTGCCAGCAGTTTATCGTTCGGGGGAGGGACCAGCAATCAGCCCCAGCATTTT. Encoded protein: CASSLSFGGGTSNQPQHF.

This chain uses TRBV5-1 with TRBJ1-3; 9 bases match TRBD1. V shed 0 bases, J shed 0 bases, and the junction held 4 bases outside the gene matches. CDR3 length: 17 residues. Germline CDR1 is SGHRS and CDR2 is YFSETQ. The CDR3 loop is CASSLAGTGPSGNTIYF. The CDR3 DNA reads TGCGCCAGCAGCTTGGCCGGGACAGGGCCCTCTGGAAACACCATATATTTT.

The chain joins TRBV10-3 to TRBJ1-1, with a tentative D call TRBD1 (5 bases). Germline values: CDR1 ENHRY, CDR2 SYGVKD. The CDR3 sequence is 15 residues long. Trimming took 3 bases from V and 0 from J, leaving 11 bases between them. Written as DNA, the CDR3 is TGTGCCATCAGTGACCCGGGGCGGGTGAACACTGAAGCTTTCTTT. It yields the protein CAISDPGRVNTEAFF.

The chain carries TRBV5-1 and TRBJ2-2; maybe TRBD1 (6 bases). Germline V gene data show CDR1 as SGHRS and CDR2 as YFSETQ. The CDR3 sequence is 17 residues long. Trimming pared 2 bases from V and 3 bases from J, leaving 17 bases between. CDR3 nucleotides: TGCGCCAGCAGCTTAAACTCCAGGGGAAAATACACCGGGGAGCTGTTTTTT. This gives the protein CASSLNSRGKYTGELFF.

In DNA form, the CDR3 reads TGTGCCAGCAGCGTAGGGTATTCGGGACTAGCGGGAGAACAAGAGACCCAGTACTTC. This gives the protein CASSVGYSGLAGEQETQYF. The rearrangement joins TRBV9 to TRBJ2-5; 14 bases fit TRBD2. Looked up from germline, CDR1 is SGDLS and CDR2 is YYNGEE. The V segment lost 0 bases and the J segment 2 bases; nucleotides outside the gene matches: 9. The CDR3 has 19 residues. The full variable domain, with the rest looked up from reference TRBV9 and TRBJ2-5, is DSGVTQTPKHLITATGQRVTLRCSPRSGDLSVYWYQQSLDQGLQFLIQYYNGEERAKGNILERFSAQQFPDLHSELNLSSLELGDSALYFCASSVGYSGLAGEQETQYFGPGTRLLVL.

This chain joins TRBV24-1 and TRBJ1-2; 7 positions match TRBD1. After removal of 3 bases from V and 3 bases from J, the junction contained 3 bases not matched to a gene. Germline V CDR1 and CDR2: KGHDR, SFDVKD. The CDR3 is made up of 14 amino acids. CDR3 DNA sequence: TGTGCCACCAGTGATCCAACAGGGGACTATGGCTACACCTTC. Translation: CATSDPTGDYGYTF.

CDR3 coding DNA: TGTGCCAGCAGTTCAAACAAACAGGGGGGCGAGCAGTACTTC. Amino acids: CASSSNKQGGEQYF. J is TRBJ2-7 and V is TRBV6-5; 8 nucleotides agree with TRBD1. Germline V lookup: CDR1 MNHEY, CDR2 SVGAGI. V trimming: 4 bases; J trimming: 6 bases; junction bases outside the gene matches: 8. CDR3 length: 14 amino acids.

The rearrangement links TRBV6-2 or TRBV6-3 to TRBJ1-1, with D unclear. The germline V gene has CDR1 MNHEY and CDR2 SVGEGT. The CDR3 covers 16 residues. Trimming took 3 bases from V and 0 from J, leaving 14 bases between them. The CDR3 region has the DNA TGTGCCAGCAGTTATACAAAACGAAGGATGAACACTGAAGCTTTCTTT. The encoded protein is CASSYTKRRMNTEAFF.

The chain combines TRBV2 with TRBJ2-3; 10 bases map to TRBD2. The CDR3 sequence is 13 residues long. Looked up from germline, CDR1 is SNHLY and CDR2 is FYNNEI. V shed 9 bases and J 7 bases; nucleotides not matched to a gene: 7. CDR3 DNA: TGTGCCAGAGGACTAGCGGTAGAAAATACGCAGTATTTT. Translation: CARGLAVENTQYF. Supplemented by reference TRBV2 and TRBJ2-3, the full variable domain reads EPEVTQTPSHQVTQMGQEVILRCVPISNHLYFYWYRQILGQKVEFLVSFYNNEISEKSEIFDDQFSVERPDGSNFTLKIRSTKLEDSAMYFCARGLAVENTQYFGPGTRLTVL.